Shown below are 2 T cell receptor beta chains from a single sample sequenced in a study of blood T cell repertoires in COVID-19. TCRdb keeps only in-frame clones here, not all; method: immunoSEQ multiplex PCR. The sample carries over 350,000 clones, more than 75% recorded once. Specimen: PBMCs or T cells enriched from blood (not recorded which). Source of these receptors: a woman under 30 who had recovered from COVID-19.

The chain combines TRBV6-5 with TRBJ1-1; D remains unclear. The germline CDR1 and CDR2 sequences are MNHEY and SVGAGI. The CDR3 covers 13 residues. Trimming left V 5 bases short and J 0 bases short, with 7 bases between. CDR3 amino acids: CASSQVVNTEAFF. The CDR3 DNA follows: TGTGCCAGCAGTCAGGTCGTGAACACTGAAGCTTTCTTT.

The chain joins TRBV9 to TRBJ1-4; D is undetermined. The CDR3 has 12 amino acids. Germline CDR1 and CDR2: SGDLS and YYNGEE. V was clipped by 0 bases and J by 7 bases, with 4 bases between them. CDR3 amino acids: CASSVDSEKLFF. The CDR3, as DNA: TGTGCCAGCAGCGTAGACAGTGAAAAACTGTTTTTT. The full variable domain, with the rest looked up from reference TRBV9 and TRBJ1-4, is DSGVTQTPKHLITATGQRVTLRCSPRSGDLSVYWYQQSLDQGLQFLIQYYNGEERAKGNILERFSAQQFPDLHSELNLSSLELGDSALYFCASSVDSEKLFFGSGTQLSVL.